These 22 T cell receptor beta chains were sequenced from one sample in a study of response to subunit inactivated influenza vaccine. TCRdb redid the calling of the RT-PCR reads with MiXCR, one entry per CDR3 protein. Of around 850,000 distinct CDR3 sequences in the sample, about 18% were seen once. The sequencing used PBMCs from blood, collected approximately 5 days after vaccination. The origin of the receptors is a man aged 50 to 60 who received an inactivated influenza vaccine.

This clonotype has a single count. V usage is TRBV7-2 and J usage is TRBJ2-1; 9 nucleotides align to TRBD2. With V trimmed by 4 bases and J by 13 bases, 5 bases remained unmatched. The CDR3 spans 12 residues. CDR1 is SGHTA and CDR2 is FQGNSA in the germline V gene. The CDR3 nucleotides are TGTGCCAGCAGCTCGATGACTAGCGGCCAGTTCTTC. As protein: CASSSMTSGQFF.

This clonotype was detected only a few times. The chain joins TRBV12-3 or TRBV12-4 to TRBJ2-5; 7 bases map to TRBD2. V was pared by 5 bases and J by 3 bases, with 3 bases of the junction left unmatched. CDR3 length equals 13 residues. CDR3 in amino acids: CASSHGGKETQYF. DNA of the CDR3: TGTGCCAGCAGTCACGGGGGGAAAGAGACCCAGTACTTC.

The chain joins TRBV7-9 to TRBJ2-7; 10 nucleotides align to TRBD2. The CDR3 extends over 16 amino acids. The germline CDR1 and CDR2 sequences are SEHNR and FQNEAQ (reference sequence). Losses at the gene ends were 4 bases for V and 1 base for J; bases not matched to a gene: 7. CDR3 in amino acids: CASSSHEGLASYEQYF. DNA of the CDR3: TGTGCCAGCAGCTCACATGAGGGACTAGCGTCCTACGAGCAGTACTTC.

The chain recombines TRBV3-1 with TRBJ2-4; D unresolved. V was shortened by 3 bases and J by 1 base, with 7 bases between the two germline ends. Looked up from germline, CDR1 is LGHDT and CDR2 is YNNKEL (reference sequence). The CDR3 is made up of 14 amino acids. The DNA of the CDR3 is TGTGCCAGCAGCCAGACCGGGGCCAAAAACATTCAGTACTTC. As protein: CASSQTGAKNIQYF.

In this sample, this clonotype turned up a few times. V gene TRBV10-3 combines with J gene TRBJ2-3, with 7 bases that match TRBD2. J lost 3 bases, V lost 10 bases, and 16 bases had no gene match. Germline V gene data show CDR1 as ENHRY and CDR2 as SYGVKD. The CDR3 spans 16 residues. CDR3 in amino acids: CASSGQDAGETDTQYF. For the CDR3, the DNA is TGTGCCAGCTCCGGCCAGGACGCGGGGGAGACAGATACGCAGTATTTT.

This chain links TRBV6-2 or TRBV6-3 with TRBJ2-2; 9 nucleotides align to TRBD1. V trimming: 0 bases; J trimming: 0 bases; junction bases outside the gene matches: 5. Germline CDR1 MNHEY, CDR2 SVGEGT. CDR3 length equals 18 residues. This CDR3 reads CASSYSRTGVANTGELFF. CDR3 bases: TGTGCCAGCAGTTACTCGAGGACAGGGGTAGCGAACACCGGGGAGCTGTTTTTT.

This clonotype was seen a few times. The CDR3 loop reads CASSLLTGTSGTDTQYF. In DNA, the CDR3 is TGTGCCAGCAGTTTACTCACCGGGACTAGCGGGACGGATACGCAGTATTTT. The V call is TRBV27, the J call TRBJ2-3; TRBD2 matches at 13 bases. V lost 2 bases to trimming and J lost 6 bases; unmatched junction nucleotides: 8. The germline V gene encodes CDR1 MNHEY and CDR2 SMNVEV (reference sequence). The CDR3 contains 17 residues.

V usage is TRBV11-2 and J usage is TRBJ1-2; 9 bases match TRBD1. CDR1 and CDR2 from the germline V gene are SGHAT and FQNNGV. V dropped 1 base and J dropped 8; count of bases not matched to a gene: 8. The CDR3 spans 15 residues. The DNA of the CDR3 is TGTGCCAGCAGCTTAGTCCGAGGGACAGGGCCAGGCTACACCTTC. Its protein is CASSLVRGTGPGYTF.

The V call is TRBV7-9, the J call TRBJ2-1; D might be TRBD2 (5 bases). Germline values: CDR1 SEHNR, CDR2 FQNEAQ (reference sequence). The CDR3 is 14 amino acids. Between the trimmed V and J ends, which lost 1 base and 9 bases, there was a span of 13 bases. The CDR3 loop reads CASSLGWERSEQFF. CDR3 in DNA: TGTGCCAGCAGCTTAGGATGGGAGCGGAGTGAGCAGTTCTTC.

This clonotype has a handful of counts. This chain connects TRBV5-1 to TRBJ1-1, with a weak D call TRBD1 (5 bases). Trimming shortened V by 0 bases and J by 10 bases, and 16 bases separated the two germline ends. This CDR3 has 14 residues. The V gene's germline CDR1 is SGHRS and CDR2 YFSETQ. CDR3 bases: TGCGCCAGCAGCTTGGGAGACAGAGAACAGGCAGCTTTCTTT. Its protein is CASSLGDREQAAFF.

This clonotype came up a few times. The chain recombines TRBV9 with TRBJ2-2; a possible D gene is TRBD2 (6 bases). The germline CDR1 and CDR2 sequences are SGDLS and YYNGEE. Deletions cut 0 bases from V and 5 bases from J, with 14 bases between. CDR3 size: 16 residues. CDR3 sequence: CASSVGTTLATGELFF. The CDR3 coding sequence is TGTGCCAGCAGCGTAGGGACTACGCTAGCTACCGGGGAGCTGTTTTTT.

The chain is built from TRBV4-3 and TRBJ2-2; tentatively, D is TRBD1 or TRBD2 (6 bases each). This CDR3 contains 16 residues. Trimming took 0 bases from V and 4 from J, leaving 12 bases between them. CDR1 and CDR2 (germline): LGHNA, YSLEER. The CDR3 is CASSQEGGRATGELFF. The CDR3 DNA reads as TGCGCCAGCAGCCAAGAAGGGGGGCGGGCCACCGGGGAGCTGTTTTTT.

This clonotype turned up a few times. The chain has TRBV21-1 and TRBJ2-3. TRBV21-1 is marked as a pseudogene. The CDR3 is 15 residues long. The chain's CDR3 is CASSRKRGNTDTQYF. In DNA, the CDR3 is TGTGCCAGCAGCAGGAAGCGGGGGAACACAGATACGCAGTATTTT.

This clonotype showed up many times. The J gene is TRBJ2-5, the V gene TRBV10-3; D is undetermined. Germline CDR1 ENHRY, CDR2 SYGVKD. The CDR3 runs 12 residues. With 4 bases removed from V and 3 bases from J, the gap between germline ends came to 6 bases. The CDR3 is CAISVRKETQYF. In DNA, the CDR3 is TGTGCCATCAGTGTTAGAAAAGAGACCCAGTACTTC.

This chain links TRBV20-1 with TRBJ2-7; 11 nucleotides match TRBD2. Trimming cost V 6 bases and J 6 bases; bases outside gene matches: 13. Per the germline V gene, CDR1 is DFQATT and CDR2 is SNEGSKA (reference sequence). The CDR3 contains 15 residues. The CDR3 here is CSAPFSGRAPVEQYF. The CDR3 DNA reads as TGCAGTGCACCCTTTAGCGGGAGGGCCCCGGTCGAGCAGTACTTC.

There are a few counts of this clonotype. CDR3 nucleotides: TGTGCCAGCAGTTACTCGATGGGAGCGGGAGGCAGCGGGGAGCTGTTTTTT. This sequence encodes CASSYSMGAGGSGELFF. The rearrangement uses TRBV6-5 and TRBJ2-2; 9 nucleotides align to TRBD2. Looked up from germline, CDR1 is MNHEY and CDR2 is SVGAGI. The CDR3 runs to 17 residues. Trimming cost V 0 bases and J 7 bases; bases outside gene matches: 9.

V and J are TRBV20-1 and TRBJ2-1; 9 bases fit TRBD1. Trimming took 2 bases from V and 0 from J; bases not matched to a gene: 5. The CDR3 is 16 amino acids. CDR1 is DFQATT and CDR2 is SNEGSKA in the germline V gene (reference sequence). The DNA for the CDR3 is TGCAGTGCTAGATGGGACAGGGAGATCTCCTACAATGAGCAGTTCTTC. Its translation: CSARWDREISYNEQFF.

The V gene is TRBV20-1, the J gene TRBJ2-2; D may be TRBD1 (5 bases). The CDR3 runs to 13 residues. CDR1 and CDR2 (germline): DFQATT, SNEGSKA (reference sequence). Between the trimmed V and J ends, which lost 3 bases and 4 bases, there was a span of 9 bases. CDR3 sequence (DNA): TGCAGTGCTAGCAGGGTTCCCACCGGGGAGCTGTTTTTT. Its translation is CSASRVPTGELFF.

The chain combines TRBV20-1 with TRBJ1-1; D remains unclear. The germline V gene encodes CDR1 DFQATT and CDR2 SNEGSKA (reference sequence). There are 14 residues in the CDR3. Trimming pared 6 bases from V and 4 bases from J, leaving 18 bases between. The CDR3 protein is CSASRGPAGTEAFF. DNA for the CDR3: TGCAGTGCCTCGCGTGGACCCGCGGGCACTGAAGCTTTCTTT.

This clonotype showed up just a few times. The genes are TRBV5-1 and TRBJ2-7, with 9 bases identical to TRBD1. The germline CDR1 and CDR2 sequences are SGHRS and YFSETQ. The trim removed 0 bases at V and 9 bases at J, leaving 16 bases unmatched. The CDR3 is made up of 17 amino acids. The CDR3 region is CASSLGGVLTGTGRQYF. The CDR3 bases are TGCGCCAGCAGCTTGGGTGGAGTCCTGACTGGGACAGGGCGGCAGTACTTC.

This CDR3 reads CASSYSRANVLTF. The DNA of the CDR3 is TGTGCCAGCAGTTACTCCCGGGCCAACGTCCTGACTTTC. The chain combines TRBV6-5 with TRBJ2-6, with D unresolved. Germline assignment: CDR1 MNHEY and CDR2 SVGAGI. This CDR3 is 13 amino acids long. V lost 0 bases to trimming and J lost 5 bases, with 2 bases between them.

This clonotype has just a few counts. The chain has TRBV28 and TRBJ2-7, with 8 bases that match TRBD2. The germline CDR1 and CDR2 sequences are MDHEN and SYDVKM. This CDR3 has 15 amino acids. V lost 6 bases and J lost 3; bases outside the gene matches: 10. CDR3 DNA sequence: TGTGCCAGCAGACAAACCACTAGCGGCCTCTACGAGCAGTACTTC. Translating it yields CASRQTTSGLYEQYF.